Listed below are T cell receptor beta chains from one sample, sequenced in a study of T cell changes during pregnancy in multiple sclerosis. Sequencing was performed with immunoSEQ multiplex PCR; in TCRdb, only in-frame clones are kept and a portion is missing. In the table there are about 72,000 clones, about nine tenths of which are singletons. The material sequenced was peripheral blood, taken in the third trimester of pregnancy. These receptors were collected from a female donor in good health, enrolled as a control in a pregnancy study. The CDR3 runs from the conserved cysteine through the conserved F or W. A D gene is named only where the DNA matches it firmly. Clone size appears in some rows only: once, few, many, or a class for an expanded clone.

. TRBJ2-3 TRBD1 TRBV28 TGTGCCAGCAGTTCGGGACAGAGTACAGATACGCAGTATTTT CASSSGQSTDTQYF
. TRBJ1-4 . TRBV5-8 TGTGCCAGCAGCTTGATCTACGACGGAGGTTCCTTAGGTGAAAAACTGTTTTTT CASSLIYDGGSLGEKLFF
. TRBJ1-3 . TRBV7-2 TGTGCCAGCAGCTTCCGAAATAGCTCTGGAAACACCATATATTTT CASSFRNSSGNTIYF
. TRBJ1-1 . TRBV5-1 TGCGCCAGCAGCTTGGCCAAGGGGCAGAGGAACACTGAAGCTTTCTTT CASSLAKGQRNTEAFF
. TRBJ2-4 . TRBV29-1 TGCAGCGTTGTGGTGTTACTAGCCAAAAACATTCAGTACTTC CSVVVLLAKNIQYF
once TRBJ2-7 . TRBV15 TGTGCCACCAGCAGAGGAGGCAGAAGATACGAGCAGTACTTC CATSRGGRRYEQYF
. TRBJ1-4 . TRBV6-6 TGTGCCAGCAGAAATTCTGGGGGGATCGAAAAACTGTTTTTT CASRNSGGIEKLFF
. TRBJ2-1 TRBD2 TRBV28 TGTGCCAGCAGAACTAGCGGGACTTCCTACAATGAGCAGTTCTTC CASRTSGTSYNEQFF
. TRBJ1-5 . TRBV6-6 TGTGCCAGCAGTAAACAGGGCGATCAGCCCCAGCATTTT CASSKQGDQPQHF
few TRBJ1-6 . TRBV7-9 TGTGCCAGCAGCCCGACACAGGGTTGGGGATCACCCCTCCACTTT CASSPTQGWGSPLHF
. TRBJ2-5 TRBD1 TRBV6-4 TGTGCCAGCAGTTCAGACAGGGGAGAGACCCAGTACTTC CASSSDRGETQYF
. TRBJ2-1 TRBD2 TRBV5-1 TGCGCCAGCAGCTGGTCCCTGCGGAGCGGGGTCTACAATGAGCAGTTCTTC CASSWSLRSGVYNEQFF
. TRBJ2-3 TRBD2 TRBV5-6 TGTGCCAGCAGCACACCGGGACTAGCGGGGACCACAGATACGCAGTATTTT CASSTPGLAGTTDTQYF
. TRBJ2-1 . TRBV27 TGTGCCAGCAGTACCTGGCAGCCGACAGAGAACAATGAGCAGTTCTTC CASSTWQPTENNEQFF
. TRBJ2-1 . TRBV19 TGTGCCAGTAGTCCCCTTTTAAGATCGGGGGAGCAGTTCTTC CASSPLLRSGEQFF
. TRBJ1-4 . TRBV5-1 TGCGCCAGCAGCCGTTCCCAGGGAAGTTTGGGTGAAAAACTGTTTTTT CASSRSQGSLGEKLFF
once TRBJ2-5 TRBD1 TRBV25-1 TGTGCCAGCAGTGAACCGGCAGGGGGAGAGACCCAGTACTTC CASSEPAGGETQYF
few TRBJ1-2 . TRBV6-1 TGTGCCAGCAGTGATAGGTCTGGGCTCCACTACTATGGCTACACCTTC CASSDRSGLHYYGYTF
once TRBJ1-1 . TRBV28 TGTGCCAGCAGTCGGACAGTGAACACTGAAGCTTTCTTT CASSRTVNTEAFF
. TRBJ1-5 TRBD1 TRBV7-9 TGTGCCAGCAGCCAGACAGGGATCGGGCAGCCCCAGCATTTT CASSQTGIGQPQHF